One and the same sample provided the 16 T cell receptor beta chains below, sequenced in a study of Ad26.COV2.S vaccination and SARS-CoV-2 variants. The data were produced by immunoSEQ multiplex PCR, yet TCRdb's version contains in-frame clones alone and is incomplete. The sample lists about 350,000 clones, about 86% occurring once. Treatment specified: some 19 received Ad26.COV2.S at low or high dose, single or two shots; about 5 received placebo; per-sample allocation not given. Collection of the samples took place on day 63 after the first injection of vaccine or placebo. The sample was peripheral blood, taken in a trial of Ad26.COV2.S vaccine versus placebo. These receptors all come from a person aged 18-65 years who received the Ad26.COV2.S COVID-19 vaccine or a placebo.

This clone was counted between two and nine times. The chain couples TRBV7-8 to TRBJ1-2, with a possible D match to TRBD1 (5 bases). Germline V CDR1 and CDR2: SGHVS, FQNEAQ. The CDR3 spans 15 residues. V was trimmed by 6 bases and J by 5 bases, leaving 19 bases between them. CDR3 bases: TGTGCCAGCAGGCCCGCGGGCAGAGGGGATTATGGCTACACCTTC. This encodes CASRPAGRGDYGYTF.

Worth noting for this clone: The same CDR3 can be traced to other DNA sequences in this sample. The CDR3 protein is CASSLSGDTQYF. The CDR3 coding sequence is TGCGCCAGCAGCTTGAGCGGAGATACGCAGTATTTT. The chain has TRBV5-1 and TRBJ2-3; D perhaps matches TRBD2 (5 bases). This CDR3 contains 12 residues. Trimming left V 1 base short and J 5 bases short, with 5 bases between. The germline V gene has CDR1 SGHRS and CDR2 YFSETQ.

V is TRBV3-1 (or the pseudogene TRBV3-2) and J is TRBJ2-2; D unclear. Germline-derived CDR1 and CDR2 are LGHDT and YNNKEL (reference sequence). There are 15 residues in the CDR3. V was cut by 2 bases and J by 4 bases, with 11 bases left in between. This chain's CDR3 is CASSQTGWGTGELFF. DNA of the CDR3: TGTGCCAGCAGCCAAACCGGCTGGGGCACCGGGGAGCTGTTTTTT.

The genes are TRBV19 and TRBJ2-7; D not certain. The length of the CDR3 is 13 residues. Trimming took 2 bases from V and 3 from J, leaving 8 bases between them. Germline CDR1 and CDR2: LNHDA and SQIVND (reference sequence). The CDR3 here is CASSIYPYYEQYF. The CDR3 DNA sequence: TGTGCCAGTAGTATATACCCCTACTACGAGCAGTACTTC.

The rearrangement joins TRBV28 to TRBJ1-2; no reliable D call. CDR3 length: 13 residues. Germline values: CDR1 MDHEN, CDR2 SYDVKM. V was trimmed by 3 bases and J by 6 bases, leaving 11 bases between them. CDR3: CASSFMLRDGYTF. As DNA, the CDR3 is TGTGCCAGCAGTTTTATGTTAAGGGATGGCTACACCTTC.

The genes are TRBV2 and TRBJ2-3; no definite D call. The CDR3 length is 12 residues. Germline V lookup: CDR1 SNHLY, CDR2 FYNNEI. The V end lost 3 bases, the J end lost 4 bases, and 5 bases lay between the germline ends. CDR3 sequence reads: CASSDAPDTQYF. CDR3 DNA: TGTGCCAGCAGTGACGCCCCAGATACGCAGTATTTT.

This clone was picked up one time. The rearrangement uses TRBV29-1 and TRBJ2-1, with D maybe TRBD1 (5 bases). Germline-derived CDR1 and CDR2 are SQVTM and ANQGSEA. The CDR3 covers 14 residues. Trimming removed 6 bases from V and 5 bases from J, with 17 bases in between. The CDR3: CSVPRQQTNNEQFF. The CDR3 DNA is TGCAGCGTCCCTCGACAGCAAACGAACAATGAGCAGTTCTTC.

There are a few counts of this clone. CDR3 sequence: CASSGGAMGDSNEQFF. The CDR3 nucleotides read TGTGCCAGCAGTGGAGGGGCGATGGGGGATTCTAATGAGCAGTTCTTC. The chain employs TRBV6-4 and TRBJ2-1; TRBD1 or TRBD2 may be the D gene (5 bases each). With 4 bases removed from V and 7 bases from J, the gap between germline ends came to 20 bases. The CDR3 is 16 amino acids. The germline CDR1 and CDR2 sequences are MRHNA and SNTAGT.

The gene calls are TRBV6-2 or TRBV6-3 and TRBJ2-4; D perhaps matches TRBD1 (6 bases). CDR1 MNHEY and CDR2 SVGEGT come from the germline V gene. V lost 5 bases and J 1 base, leaving 9 bases between the germline ends. The length of the CDR3 is 14 residues. The chain's CDR3 is CASSNQGAKNIQYF. DNA of the CDR3: TGTGCCAGCAGTAACCAGGGGGCCAAAAACATTCAGTACTTC.

V is TRBV6-1 and J is TRBJ1-2; D uncertain. V was clipped by 1 base and J by 8 bases, with 14 bases between them. The germline V gene has CDR1 MNHNS and CDR2 SASEGT. The CDR3 extends over 14 amino acids. The CDR3 DNA is TGTGCCAGCAGTGAAGACGGCGCTTTGAGGGGCTACACCTTC. Translation gives CASSEDGALRGYTF.

This chain joins TRBV3-1 (or the pseudogene TRBV3-2) and TRBJ1-1; no clear D gene. The ends were cut back, 0 bases at V and 5 bases at J, with 13 bases in the middle. The CDR3 runs to 15 residues. CDR1 and CDR2 from the germline V gene are LGHDT and YNNKEL (reference sequence). The CDR3 reads CASSQDSSPLTEAFF. In DNA form, the CDR3 reads TGTGCCAGCAGCCAAGACTCCAGCCCCCTTACTGAAGCTTTCTTT.

V gene TRBV5-1 combines with J gene TRBJ2-3; D not certain. Germline-derived CDR1 and CDR2 are SGHRS and YFSETQ. The V end was cut by 3 bases, the J end by 2 bases, with 4 bases between. The CDR3 sequence is 12 residues long. CDR3 sequence reads: CASSWATDTQYF. CDR3 coding DNA: TGCGCCAGCAGCTGGGCCACAGATACGCAGTATTTT.

The J gene is TRBJ1-2, the V gene TRBV18; D is undetermined. Germline values: CDR1 KGHSH, CDR2 LQKENI. CDR3 length: 13 amino acids. V dropped 4 bases and J dropped 1 base, with 7 bases sitting between them. The CDR3 DNA follows: TGTGCCAGCTCACTCACAGATAACTATGGCTACACCTTC. Translated, it gives CASSLTDNYGYTF.

The V call is TRBV6-5, the J call TRBJ2-5; 10 bases map to TRBD2. Germline V gene sequence: CDR1 MNHEY, CDR2 SVGAGI. This CDR3 has 15 residues. After removal of 5 bases from V and 2 bases from J, the junction contained 5 bases not matched to a gene. In nucleotides, the CDR3 is TGTGCCAGCAGTAGAGGACTAGCGGTTCAAGAGACCCAGTACTTC. This codes for CASSRGLAVQETQYF.

The gene calls are TRBV13 and TRBJ2-7, with D perhaps being TRBD1 or TRBD2 (7 bases each). The V gene lost 7 bases and the J gene lost 2 bases, with 21 bases spanning the gap. The CDR3 is 16 amino acids. Germline values: CDR1 PRHDT, CDR2 FYEKMQ (reference sequence). CDR3 nucleotides: TGTGCCAGCACCTGGGGGGGGGACAGTGAGGCCTACGAGCAGTACTTC. It codes for CASTWGGDSEAYEQYF. Full variable domain (missing parts from reference TRBV13 and TRBJ2-7): AAGVIQSPRHLIKEKRETATLKCYPIPRHDTVYWYQQGPGQDPQFLISFYEKMQSDKGSIPDRFSAQQFSDYHSELNMSSLELGDSALYFCASTWGGDSEAYEQYFGPGTRLTVT.

V and J are TRBV5-1 and TRBJ2-3; 8 bases are a match to TRBD2. CDR3 length: 14 residues. With V trimmed by 8 bases and J by 2 bases, 7 bases remained unmatched. Germline assignment: CDR1 SGHRS and CDR2 YFSETQ. The CDR3 DNA follows: TGCGCCAGTGCGGGAGGCGAGGTCACAGATACGCAGTATTTT. This encodes CASAGGEVTDTQYF.